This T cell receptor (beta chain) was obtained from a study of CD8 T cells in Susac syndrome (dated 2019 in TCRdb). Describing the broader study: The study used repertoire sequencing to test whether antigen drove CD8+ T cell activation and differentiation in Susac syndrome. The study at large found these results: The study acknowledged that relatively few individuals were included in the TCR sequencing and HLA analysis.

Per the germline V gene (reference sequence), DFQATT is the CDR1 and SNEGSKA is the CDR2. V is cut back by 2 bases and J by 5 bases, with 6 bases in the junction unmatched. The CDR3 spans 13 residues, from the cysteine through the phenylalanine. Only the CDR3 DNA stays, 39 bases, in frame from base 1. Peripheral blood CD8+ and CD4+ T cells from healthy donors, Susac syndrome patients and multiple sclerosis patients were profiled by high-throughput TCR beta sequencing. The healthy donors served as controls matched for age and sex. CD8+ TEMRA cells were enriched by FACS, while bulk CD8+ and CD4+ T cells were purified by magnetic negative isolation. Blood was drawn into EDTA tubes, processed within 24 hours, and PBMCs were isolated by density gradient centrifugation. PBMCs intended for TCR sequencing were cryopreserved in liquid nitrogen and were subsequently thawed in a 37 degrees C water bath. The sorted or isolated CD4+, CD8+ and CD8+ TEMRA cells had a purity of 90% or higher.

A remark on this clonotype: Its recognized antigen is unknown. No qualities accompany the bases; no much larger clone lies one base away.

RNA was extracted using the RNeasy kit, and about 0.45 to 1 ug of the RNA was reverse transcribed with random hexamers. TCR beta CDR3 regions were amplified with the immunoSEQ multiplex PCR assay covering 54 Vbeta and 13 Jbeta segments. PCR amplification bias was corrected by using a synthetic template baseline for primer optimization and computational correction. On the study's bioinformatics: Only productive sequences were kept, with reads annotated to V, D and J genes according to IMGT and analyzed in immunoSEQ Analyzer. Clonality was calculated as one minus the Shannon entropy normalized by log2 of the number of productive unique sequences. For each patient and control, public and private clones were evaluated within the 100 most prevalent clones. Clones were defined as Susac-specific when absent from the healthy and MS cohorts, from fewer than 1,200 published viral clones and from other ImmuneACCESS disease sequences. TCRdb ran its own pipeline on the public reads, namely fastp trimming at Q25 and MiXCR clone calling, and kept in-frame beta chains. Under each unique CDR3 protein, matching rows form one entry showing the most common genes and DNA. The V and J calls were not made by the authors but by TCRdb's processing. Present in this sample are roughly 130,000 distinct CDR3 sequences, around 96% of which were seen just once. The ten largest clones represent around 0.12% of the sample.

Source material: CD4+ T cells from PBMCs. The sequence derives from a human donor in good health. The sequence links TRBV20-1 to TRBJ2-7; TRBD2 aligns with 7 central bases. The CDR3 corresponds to CSARRGREDEQYF. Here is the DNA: TGCAGTGCTAGACGGGGGAGGGAAGACGAGCAGTACTTC.